This passage covers 22 T cell receptor beta chains from one sample sequenced in a study of STAT5B mutations in CD4+ large granular lymphocyte leukemia. This table comes from immunoSEQ multiplex PCR, and its TCRdb copy is limited to in-frame clones, with some not included. The sample lists fewer than 50,000 clones, 75% to 85% occurring once. The specimen sequenced was CD4+ T cells from blood buffy coats. These receptors were obtained from a human donor in good health.

This clone was counted between two and nine times. The V and J genes are TRBV29-1 and TRBJ2-7; 8 bases align to TRBD2. V trimming: 7 bases; J trimming: 3 bases; junction bases outside the gene matches: 5. The CDR3 is 12 amino acids. Germline V gives CDR1 SQVTM, CDR2 ANQGSEA. CDR3 residues: CSAGGGGYEQYF. The DNA of the CDR3 is TGCAGCGCCGGGGGGGGCGGCTACGAGCAGTACTTC.

The chain is built from TRBV5-4 and TRBJ1-1; 9 bases align to TRBD1. J gave up 2 bases and V 1 base, and 15 bases lay outside the gene matches. The CDR3 contains 19 residues. Germline lookup yields CDR1 SGHNT and CDR2 YYREEE (reference sequence). The chain's CDR3 is CASSLHFGTGRYYNTEAFF. The CDR3 nucleotides read TGTGCCAGCAGCTTGCATTTTGGGACAGGGAGATATTATAACACTGAAGCTTTCTTT.

J is TRBJ2-6 and V is TRBV29-1; D gene uncertain. This CDR3 region has 13 residues. Trimming pared 7 bases from V and 0 bases from J, leaving 7 bases between. The germline V gene has CDR1 SQVTM and CDR2 ANQGSEA. CDR3 in DNA: TGCAGCGCCGAAAGCTCTGGGGCCAACGTCCTGACTTTC. Its protein is CSAESSGANVLTF.

The chain has TRBV15 and TRBJ2-3; the D call may be TRBD1 or TRBD2 (5 bases each). Germline CDR1 is LNHNV and CDR2 is YYDKDF (reference sequence). Trimming took off 0 bases at V and 5 bases at J, with 12 bases between the two ends. This CDR3 is 15 amino acids long. The CDR3 spells CATSRERLGGDTQYF. CDR3 nucleotides: TGTGCCACCAGCAGAGAAAGGCTTGGGGGAGATACGCAGTATTTT.

V is TRBV5-4 and J is TRBJ2-5; 9 bases are a match to TRBD2. The CDR3 consists of 15 residues. CDR1 and CDR2 (germline): SGHNT, YYREEE (reference sequence). The V and J ends lost 1 base and 4 bases, in that order; junction bases with no gene match: 5. CDR3 sequence: CASSLKAGGGETQYF. DNA for the CDR3: TGTGCCAGCAGCTTGAAAGCGGGAGGAGGAGAGACCCAGTACTTC.

In this sample, this clone turned up a few times. This chain links TRBV4-2 with TRBJ1-1; 9 positions match TRBD1. Germline V gene data show CDR1 as LGHNA and CDR2 as YNFKEQ. The junction had 5 bases not matched to a gene; V was cut back by 3 bases and J by 6 bases. This CDR3 comprises 14 residues. The chain's CDR3 is CASSQGDREPEAFF. In DNA, the CDR3 is TGTGCCAGCAGCCAGGGGGACAGGGAACCTGAAGCTTTCTTT.

The chain has TRBV11-3 and TRBJ2-7; D ambiguous. Germline CDR1 reads SGHNT; CDR2 reads YENEEA. The CDR3 extends over 15 amino acids. V was shortened by 5 bases and J by 2 bases, with 16 bases between the two germline ends. CDR3 DNA sequence: TGTGCCAGCAGCCTGCAGAGCACGATCCCCTACGAGCAGTACTTC. Translated, it gives CASSLQSTIPYEQYF.

This clone came up a few times. This chain joins TRBV4-1 and TRBJ1-4; tentatively, D is TRBD1 (5 bases). V gave up 3 bases and J gave up 8 bases, with 13 bases separating them. The CDR3 has 14 amino acids. CDR1 and CDR2 from the germline V gene are MGHRA and YSYEKL. CDR3 coding DNA: TGCGCCAGCAGCCACCCGGGGGGGGTCGAAAAACTGTTTTTT. This translates into CASSHPGGVEKLFF.

This chain links TRBV19 with TRBJ2-3; 11 bases align to TRBD1. The CDR3 consists of 19 residues. Germline CDR1 LNHDA, CDR2 SQIVND (reference sequence). V shed 5 bases and J 0 bases; nucleotides not matched to a gene: 13. Here the CDR3 reads CASSAPRTGGLYSTDTQYF. DNA of the CDR3: TGTGCCAGTAGTGCCCCAAGGACAGGGGGCCTCTATAGCACAGATACGCAGTATTTT.

This chain links TRBV7-7 with TRBJ2-7; 10 nucleotides line up with TRBD2. In germline, CDR1 is SSHAT, CDR2 FNYEAQ (reference sequence). The CDR3 totals 14 residues. V lost 1 base, J lost 6 bases, and 3 bases stayed unmatched. The CDR3 DNA is TGTGCCAGCAGCTTAGACCAGCGGGGGGGCGAGCAGTACTTC. This gives the protein CASSLDQRGGEQYF.

V is TRBV7-8 and J is TRBJ1-5; 9 bases line up with TRBD1. Trimming at V came to 6 bases and at J to 2 bases, leaving 5 bases not matched to a gene. The CDR3 loop spans 15 amino acids. The germline CDR1 and CDR2 sequences are SGHVS and FQNEAQ. The CDR3 sequence is CASSPDRGGNQPQHF. The CDR3 DNA follows: TGTGCCAGCAGTCCGGACAGGGGAGGCAATCAGCCCCAGCATTTT.

The J gene is TRBJ2-1, the V gene TRBV19, with 12 bases matching TRBD2. After removal of 5 bases from V and 0 bases from J, the junction contained 5 bases not matched to a gene. This CDR3 has 17 amino acids. Germline V gives CDR1 LNHDA, CDR2 SQIVND (reference sequence). The CDR3 loop is CASSPRTSGTSYNEQFF. CDR3 coding DNA: TGTGCCAGTAGTCCAAGGACTAGCGGGACCTCCTACAATGAGCAGTTCTTC.

The chain couples TRBV18 to TRBJ1-1; 9 bases align to TRBD1. V trimming: 7 bases; J trimming: 5 bases; junction bases outside the gene matches: 8. Germline V gives CDR1 KGHSH, CDR2 LQKENI. The CDR3 has 14 residues. The CDR3 DNA is TGTGCCAGCTTCCCCGGGACAGGGAATACTGAAGCTTTCTTT. Translated, it gives CASFPGTGNTEAFF. Combining the CDR3 with reference TRBV18 and TRBJ1-1 gives the whole variable domain NAGVMQNPRHLVRRRGQEARLRCSPMKGHSHVYWYRQLPEEGLKFMVYLQKENIIDESGMPKERFSAEFPKEGPSILRIQQVVRGDSAAYFCASFPGTGNTEAFFGQGTRLTVV.

The chain is built from TRBV9 and TRBJ1-5, with D possibly matching TRBD1 (5 bases). This CDR3 is 15 amino acids long. Trimming removed 4 bases at V and 4 bases at J, with 15 bases between. The germline V gene encodes CDR1 SGDLS and CDR2 YYNGEE. CDR3 DNA: TGTGCCAGCAGCTTAGACGGGACGGCAAATCAGCCCCAGCATTTT. This encodes CASSLDGTANQPQHF.

CDR3 bases: TGTGCCAGCAGTTTACGACTAGCGGGAGTAGATACGCAGTATTTT. It encodes CASSLRLAGVDTQYF. V usage is TRBV27 and J usage is TRBJ2-3; 12 bases align to TRBD2. The CDR3 is 15 residues long. Losses at the gene ends were 2 bases for V and 5 bases for J; bases not matched to a gene: 2. Per germline, CDR1 MNHEY and CDR2 SMNVEV (reference sequence).

The chain couples TRBV7-2 to TRBJ2-3; D unclear. The CDR3 spans 11 residues. Germline loops: CDR1 SGHTA, CDR2 FQGNSA. V lost 5 bases and J 0 bases, leaving 0 bases between the germline ends. Here the CDR3 reads CASSSTDTQYF. The CDR3 coding sequence is TGTGCCAGCAGCAGCACAGATACGCAGTATTTT.

V is TRBV6-5 and J is TRBJ2-5, with 8 nucleotides matching TRBD2. TRBJ2-7 matches the DNA end more closely, so the J call is doubtful. The CDR3 has 13 amino acids. Germline V CDR1 and CDR2: MNHEY, SVGAGI. The DNA of the CDR3 is TGTGCCAGCAGTAGCGGGAGACCCTACGAGCAGTACTTC. It yields the protein CASSSGRPYEQYF.

This clone has only a few counts. The V call is TRBV11-2, the J call TRBJ1-2, with TRBD1 as a possible D gene (5 bases). The CDR3 totals 15 residues. Trimming took off 1 base at V and 6 bases at J, with 15 bases between the two ends. CDR1 is SGHAT, CDR2 FQNNGV, per germline. DNA for the CDR3: TGTGCCAGCAGCTTAGTCGTCGGGGGTACGGATGGCTACACCTTC. Protein: CASSLVVGGTDGYTF.

The chain employs TRBV5-4 and TRBJ2-1; the D gene is possibly TRBD1 (5 bases). From germline, CDR1 is SGHNT and CDR2 YYREEE (reference sequence). The length of the CDR3 is 14 residues. Trimming took 4 bases from V and 0 from J, leaving 8 bases between them. The CDR3 bases are TGTGCCAGCAGCGCAGGGATCTCCTACAATGAGCAGTTCTTC. Translation: CASSAGISYNEQFF.

The chain combines TRBV7-2 with TRBJ2-1; TRBD1 is a possible D gene (6 bases). V shed 5 bases and J shed 0 bases, with 17 bases lying between them. The germline V gene encodes CDR1 SGHTA and CDR2 FQGNSA. This CDR3 comprises 17 residues. The CDR3, as DNA: TGTGCCAGCAGCCGAGACAGGCCCCAGAGCTCCTACAATGAGCAGTTCTTC. This codes for CASSRDRPQSSYNEQFF.

This chain uses TRBV2 with TRBJ2-6; no definite D call. CDR1 and CDR2 (germline): SNHLY, FYNNEI. The CDR3 runs 13 residues. V lost 6 bases, J lost 3 bases, and 6 bases lay in between. CDR3 residues: CASRPNGANVLTF. The CDR3 coding sequence is TGTGCCAGCAGGCCAAATGGGGCCAACGTCCTGACTTTC.

The chain employs TRBV7-9 and TRBJ1-1; D possibly corresponds to TRBD1 (5 bases). V gave up 1 base and J gave up 3 bases, with 9 bases separating them. Germline CDR1 SEHNR, CDR2 FQNEAQ (reference sequence). This CDR3 spans 14 amino acids. CDR3 protein: CASSLGQGHTEAFF. The DNA of the CDR3 is TGTGCCAGCAGCTTAGGCCAGGGTCACACTGAAGCTTTCTTT.